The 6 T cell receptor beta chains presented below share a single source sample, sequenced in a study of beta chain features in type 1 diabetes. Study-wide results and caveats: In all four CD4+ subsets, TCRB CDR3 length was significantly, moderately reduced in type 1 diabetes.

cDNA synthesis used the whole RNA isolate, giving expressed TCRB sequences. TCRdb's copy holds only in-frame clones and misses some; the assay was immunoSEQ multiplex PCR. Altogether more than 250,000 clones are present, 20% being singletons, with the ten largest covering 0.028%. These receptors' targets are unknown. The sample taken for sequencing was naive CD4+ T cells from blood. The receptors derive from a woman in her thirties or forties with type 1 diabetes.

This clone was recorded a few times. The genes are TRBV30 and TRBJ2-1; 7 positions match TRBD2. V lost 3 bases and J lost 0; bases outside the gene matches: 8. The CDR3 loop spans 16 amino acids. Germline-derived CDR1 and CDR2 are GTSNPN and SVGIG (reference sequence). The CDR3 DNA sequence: TGTGCCTGGAGGGACTGGGGGGGAAGCTCCTACAATGAGCAGTTCTTC. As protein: CAWRDWGGSSYNEQFF.

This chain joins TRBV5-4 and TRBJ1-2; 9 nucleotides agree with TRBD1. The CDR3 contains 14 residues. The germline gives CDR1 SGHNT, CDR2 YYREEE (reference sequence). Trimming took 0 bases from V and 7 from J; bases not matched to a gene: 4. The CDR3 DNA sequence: TGTGCCAGCAGCTTGGAACAGGGGGCGGGTGGCTACACCTTC. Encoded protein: CASSLEQGAGGYTF.

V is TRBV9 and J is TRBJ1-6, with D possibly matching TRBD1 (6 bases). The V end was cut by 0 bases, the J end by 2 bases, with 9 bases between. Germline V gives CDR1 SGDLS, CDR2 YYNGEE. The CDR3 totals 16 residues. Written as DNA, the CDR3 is TGTGCCAGCAGCGTAGAGGCAGGGGCCTATAATTCACCCCTCCACTTT. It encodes CASSVEAGAYNSPLHF.

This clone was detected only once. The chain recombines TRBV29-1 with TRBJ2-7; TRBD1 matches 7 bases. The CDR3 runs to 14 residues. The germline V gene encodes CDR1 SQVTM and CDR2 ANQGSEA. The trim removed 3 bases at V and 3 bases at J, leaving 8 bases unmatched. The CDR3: CSVEGRDRDYEQYF. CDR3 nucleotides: TGCAGCGTTGAGGGCCGTGACAGGGACTACGAGCAGTACTTC.

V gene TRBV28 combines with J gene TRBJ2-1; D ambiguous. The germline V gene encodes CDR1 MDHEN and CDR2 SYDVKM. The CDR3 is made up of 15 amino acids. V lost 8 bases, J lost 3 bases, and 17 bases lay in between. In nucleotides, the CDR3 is TGTGCCAGCGGTCAGGTCAGAGTGGACTACAATGAGCAGTTCTTC. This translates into CASGQVRVDYNEQFF. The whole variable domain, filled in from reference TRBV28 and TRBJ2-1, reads DVKVTQSSRYLVKRTGEKVFLECVQDMDHENMFWYRQDPGLGLRLIYFSYDVKMKEKGDIPEGYSVSREKKERFSLILESASTNQTSMYLCASGQVRVDYNEQFFGPGTRLTVL.

CDR3 nucleotides: TGTGCCAGCAGTCAGATACTAGCGGGGGGGAACACCGGGGAGCTGTTTTTT. Its translation: CASSQILAGGNTGELFF. The genes are TRBV27 and TRBJ2-2; TRBD2 aligns across 12 bases. This CDR3 has 17 residues. Trimming cost V 5 bases and J 1 base; bases outside gene matches: 5. Germline V gives CDR1 MNHEY, CDR2 SMNVEV (reference sequence).